This is a list of T cell receptor beta chains from one sample in a study of blood T cell repertoires in COVID-19. This table comes from immunoSEQ multiplex PCR, and its TCRdb copy is limited to in-frame clones, with some not included. The data hold roughly 62,000 clones, with more than 65% observed a single time. Sequenced input: peripheral blood. The receptors derive from a man of 80 years or more with COVID-19, enrolled during active disease. The CDR3 runs from the conserved cysteine through the conserved F or W. Fields, in order: V gene, D gene, clone size, J gene, CDR3 DNA, CDR3 protein. A D gene is named only where the DNA matches it firmly. Size is stated for part of the rows, as once, few or many counts, or as a class when the clone is expanded.

TRBV3-1/TRBV3-2	TRBD2	once	TRBJ2-2	TGTGCCAGCAGCCAAACCCGAAGCGGGGGGCTGACCGGGGAGCTGTTTTTT	CASSQTRSGGLTGELFF
TRBV10-3	NA	once	TRBJ1-3	TGTGCCATCAGCCTGGCCCCAGGGGAAGCTGGAAACACCATATATTTT	CAISLAPGEAGNTIYF
TRBV5-6	TRBD1	NA	TRBJ1-5	TGTGCCAGCAGCCCAAGGACAGGGAGGAATCAGCCCCAGCATTTT	CASSPRTGRNQPQHF
TRBV30	TRBD1	NA	TRBJ1-1	TGTGCCTGGAGAGAACCGGGACAGGGGAAAGCTTTCTTT	CAWREPGQGKAFF
TRBV18	NA	NA	TRBJ1-4	TGTGCCAGCTCATCCCGGGGTGAAAAACTGTTTTTT	CASSSRGEKLFF
TRBV7-9	NA	NA	TRBJ2-5	TGTGCCAGCAGCTTAGTCGTTGGGCGAGCCCAAGAGACCCAGTACTTC	CASSLVVGRAQETQYF
TRBV14	TRBD1	NA	TRBJ2-5	TGTGCCAGCAGCCCAGGGACAGAAGAGACCCAGTACTTC	CASSPGTEETQYF
TRBV27	NA	NA	TRBJ1-2	TGTGCCAGCAGAACAGGGCTGGGTGGCTACACCTTC	CASRTGLGGYTF
TRBV19	TRBD1	NA	TRBJ2-5	TGTGCCAGTAGTCCACAGGGGCGACGAGAGACCCAGTACTTC	CASSPQGRRETQYF
TRBV3-1/TRBV3-2	NA	NA	TRBJ2-2	TGTGCCAGCAGCCAAGACGTAGGGGTGAACACCGGGGAGCTGTTTTTT	CASSQDVGVNTGELFF
TRBV5-4	NA	NA	TRBJ1-2	TGTGCCAGCAGCTTACCGACTGCTAACTATGGCTACACCTTC	CASSLPTANYGYTF
TRBV24-1	NA	NA	TRBJ1-5	TGTGCCACCAGTGATCCGGGTCAGCCCCAGCATTTT	CATSDPGQPQHF
TRBV3-1/TRBV3-2	NA	NA	TRBJ1-2	TGTGCCAGCAGCCAAGGCAGGGTTCAGTATGGCTACACCTTC	CASSQGRVQYGYTF
TRBV21-1	NA	NA	TRBJ1-5	TGTGCCAGCCTAAGGGGGCCCGGGCAGCCCCAGCATTTT	CASLRGPGQPQHF
TRBV6-6	NA	NA	TRBJ1-2	TGTGCCAGCGGAAGGGGGGGAGACTATGGCTACACCTTC	CASGRGGDYGYTF
TRBV28	TRBD1	NA	TRBJ2-5	TGTGCCAGCAGTTTGATTCCCCTGGACAGGGGCGGAAAGACCCAGTACTTC	CASSLIPLDRGGKTQYF
TRBV9	NA	NA	TRBJ1-1	TGTGCCAGCAGCGTAGCAGGGTACACTGAAGCTTTCTTT	CASSVAGYTEAFF
TRBV10-1	NA	few	TRBJ2-1	TGCGCCAGCAGTGAGTCGGCGGGGGGACAGGGACAGTTCTTC	CASSESAGGQGQFF
TRBV28	TRBD1	NA	TRBJ2-1	TGTGCCAGCAGGTCCAGGGGGATGCAGTTCTTC	CASRSRGMQFF
TRBV29-1	NA	NA	TRBJ1-4	TGCAGCGTTGGTAAAGGGGATGAAAAACTGTTTTTT	CSVGKGDEKLFF
TRBV18	TRBD1	NA	TRBJ1-2	TGTGCCAGCTCACCGCTCTCCAGGGGGCGGACTGAAAACTATGGCTACACCTTC	CASSPLSRGRTENYGYTF
TRBV18	NA	NA	TRBJ1-6	TGTGCCAGCTCACTTGACAGCGATAATTCACCCCTCCACTTT	CASSLDSDNSPLHF
TRBV6-6	TRBD1	few	TRBJ2-7	TGTGCCAGCAGTTACCCGGGACAGGGCTACGAGCAGTACTTC	CASSYPGQGYEQYF
TRBV28	NA	NA	TRBJ1-1	TGTGCCAGCAGTTCCCCGGGGACTGAAGCTTTCTTT	CASSSPGTEAFF
TRBV11-3	TRBD1	once	TRBJ1-4	TGTGCCAGCAGCTTGGGGAGGGGGACAGGCGGTGAAAAACTGTTTTTT	CASSLGRGTGGEKLFF
TRBV14	NA	NA	TRBJ2-2	TGTGCCAGCAGCTCCTTCTTTAACACCGGGGAGCTGTTTTTT	CASSSFFNTGELFF
TRBV5-8	NA	NA	TRBJ1-1	TGTGCCAGCAGCTTGACCGGAGCTTTCTTT	CASSLTGAFF
TRBV7-8	NA	NA	TRBJ2-1	TGTGCCAGCAGCTTGAGCAGGGGGGTAGGTGAGCAGTTCTTC	CASSLSRGVGEQFF
TRBV7-9	TRBD1	NA	TRBJ2-3	TGTGCCAACCAGGACAGGGGTGAGACAGATACGCAGTATTTT	CANQDRGETDTQYF
TRBV15	TRBD2	NA	TRBJ2-1	TGTGCCACCAGCAGGGAAGCGGGAGCTTACAATGAGCAGTTCTTC	CATSREAGAYNEQFF
TRBV5-4	NA	NA	TRBJ1-2	TGTGCCAGCAGCTTGGACAGCTTTTCGGACTATGGCTACACCTTC	CASSLDSFSDYGYTF
TRBV25-1	TRBD1	few	TRBJ1-2	TGTGCCAGCAGTGGGACAGGTTCAGAGTATGGCTACACCTTC	CASSGTGSEYGYTF
TRBV7-6	TRBD1	few	TRBJ2-2	TGTGCCAGCAGCTTAGTTGGGGCCGGGACAGGGAGCACCGGGGAGCTGTTTTTT	CASSLVGAGTGSTGELFF
TRBV5-4	NA	NA	TRBJ1-2	TGTGCCAGCAGCTTGGAGGAGGTGGGCCCAGCTAACTATGGCTACACCTTC	CASSLEEVGPANYGYTF
TRBV27	NA	NA	TRBJ2-1	TGTGCCAGCAGTTTATTTGGCGTGGAGGGACGATTTGAGCAGTTCTTC	CASSLFGVEGRFEQFF
TRBV7-7	TRBD2	NA	TRBJ2-5	TGTGCCAGCAGCCTCCAACGGCCCGTAGCGGGATCTGGAGAGACCCAGTACTTC	CASSLQRPVAGSGETQYF
TRBV21-1	NA	once	TRBJ2-1	TGTGCCAGCACCAAGTGGCGGTATGAGCAGTTCTTC	CASTKWRYEQFF
TRBV6-5	NA	NA	TRBJ1-6	TGTGCCAGCAAACAGGGAGATTCACCCCTCCACTTT	CASKQGDSPLHF
TRBV7-3	NA	NA	TRBJ1-3	TGTGCCAGCAGCTTGAATTTCGGGGGTGGAAACACCATATATTTT	CASSLNFGGGNTIYF
TRBV7-2	NA	NA	TRBJ1-5	TGTGCCAGCAGCTTAGACCGGGACATAAGTAAGAATCAGCCCCAGCATTTT	CASSLDRDISKNQPQHF
TRBV6-2/TRBV6-3	TRBD1	NA	TRBJ1-2	TGTGCCAGCAGTTCCAGGGGGCCCGGTGGCTACACCTTC	CASSSRGPGGYTF
TRBV11-2	TRBD2	NA	TRBJ2-3	TGTGCCAGCAGCTGGGGGGGTCGAGGAACAGATACGCAGTATTTT	CASSWGGRGTDTQYF
TRBV29-1	NA	NA	TRBJ2-7	TGCAGCGTTGAACGCTACGAGCAGTACTTC	CSVERYEQYF
TRBV19	TRBD1	NA	TRBJ2-2	TGTGCCAGTAGTGTCGGGACAGGGGATCCCGGGGAGCTGTTTTTT	CASSVGTGDPGELFF
TRBV19	TRBD2	once	TRBJ2-7	TGTGCCAGTAGTACCGGGACTACCCCCTACGAGCAGTACTTC	CASSTGTTPYEQYF
TRBV12-3/TRBV12-4	NA	NA	TRBJ1-1	TGTGCCAGCCGGCAGGGCGGGGCCCCGGAAGCTTTCTTT	CASRQGGAPEAFF
TRBV30	TRBD1	NA	TRBJ2-7	TGTGCCTGGAGTTACAGAGGGACAGGGGCCCCCTACGAGCAGTACTTC	CAWSYRGTGAPYEQYF